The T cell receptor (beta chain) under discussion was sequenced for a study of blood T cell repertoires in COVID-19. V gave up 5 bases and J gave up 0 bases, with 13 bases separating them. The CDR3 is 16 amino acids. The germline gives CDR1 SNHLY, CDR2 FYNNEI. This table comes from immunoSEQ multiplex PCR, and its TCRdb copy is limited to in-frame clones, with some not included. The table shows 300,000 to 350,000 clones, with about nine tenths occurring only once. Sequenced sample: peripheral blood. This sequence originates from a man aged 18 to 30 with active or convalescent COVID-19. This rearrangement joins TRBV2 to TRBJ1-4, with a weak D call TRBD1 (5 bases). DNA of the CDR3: TGTGCCAGCAGTAGGACGCGGGGGGCAACTAATGAAAAACTGTTTTTT. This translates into CASSRTRGATNEKLFF.